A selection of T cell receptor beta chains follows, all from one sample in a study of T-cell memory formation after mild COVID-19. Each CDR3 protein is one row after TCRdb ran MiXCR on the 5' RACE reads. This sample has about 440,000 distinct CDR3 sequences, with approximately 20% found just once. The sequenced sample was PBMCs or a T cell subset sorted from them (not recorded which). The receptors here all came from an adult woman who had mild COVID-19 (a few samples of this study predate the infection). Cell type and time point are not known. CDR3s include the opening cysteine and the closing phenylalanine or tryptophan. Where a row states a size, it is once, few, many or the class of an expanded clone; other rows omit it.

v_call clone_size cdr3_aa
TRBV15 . CATSRAGGGYNEQFF
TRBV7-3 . CASSLSVRGVSGELFF
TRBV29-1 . CSVDPGDSPFGGYTF
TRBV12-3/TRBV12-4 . CASSVGQGNQPQHF
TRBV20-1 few CSAREHGEAFF
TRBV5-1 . CASSLSQSGNTIYF
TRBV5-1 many CASSLDGTSSNTQYF
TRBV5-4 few CASSVRTNTEAFF
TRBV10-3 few CAISEGTGVNTGELFF
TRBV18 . CASSPPPQRNTEAFF
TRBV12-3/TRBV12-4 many CAIIGPNTGELFF
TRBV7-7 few CASSLGKGTNEKLFF
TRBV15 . CATSRVRNTEAFF
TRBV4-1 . CASSPDWGNIQYF
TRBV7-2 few CASSLLGQGNFELFF
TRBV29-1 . CSGSTTIRTAVQFF
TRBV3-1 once CARSQQGSMGYGYTF
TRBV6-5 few CASQKRGYYEQYF
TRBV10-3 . CASGQSTDTQYF
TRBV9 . CASSAGTGGNSPLHF
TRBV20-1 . CSASTTGSGNTIYF
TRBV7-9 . CASRSHSGANVLTF
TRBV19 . CATGGNSVSTDTQYF
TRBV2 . CASRKSSYNEQFF
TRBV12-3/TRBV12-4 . CASSLRKTGDAFF
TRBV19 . CASSIIGDSEGNEQFF
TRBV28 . CASSLLQGASEQYF
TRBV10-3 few CAIQRDRGPDTQYF
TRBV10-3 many CAINAGQAMNTEAFF
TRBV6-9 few CASNNSGRGDYNEQFF
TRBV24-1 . CATSDSRLAGNNEQFF
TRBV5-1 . CASSLGLGANYEQYF
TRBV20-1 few CSPLVLGTDTQYF
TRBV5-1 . CASSFISGGAGGPSTDTQYF
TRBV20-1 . CSARDRAGDPIRSPLHF
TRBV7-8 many CASRTRQGLGNEQFF
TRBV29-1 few CSVGVAEQYF
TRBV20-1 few CSAGLAGGWREQFF
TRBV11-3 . CASSNRGSSYNEQFF
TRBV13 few CASSSGQGAAFF
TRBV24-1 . CATSDSGPSSYNEQFF
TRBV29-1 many CSVEDLILAGVDIQYF
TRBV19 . CASSISAGGNPLVTEAFF
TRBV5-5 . CASSPEATGGASLFYTF
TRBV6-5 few CASSLSGGAVLGGYTF
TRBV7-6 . CASSAEMRGGEQFF
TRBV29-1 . CSVEDPLTGSTDTQYF
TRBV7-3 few CASSPSGGWYNEQFF
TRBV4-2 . CASSPRARLTQYF
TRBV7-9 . CASSFGTSGRKLSGANVLTF
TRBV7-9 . CASSGPGQGVANEKLFF
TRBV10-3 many CAISEIEGDYGYTF
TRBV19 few CASSIPSGTGGQPQHF